This T cell receptor beta chain is from a study of response to subunit inactivated influenza vaccine. In this sample, this clonotype turned up a few times. Its antigen is still unknown. This CDR3 comprises 16 residues. CDR1 is MNHEY and CDR2 is SVGEGT in the germline V gene. Trimming took 6 bases from V and 6 from J, leaving 22 bases between them. TCRdb re-called the RT-PCR reads with MiXCR, one entry per CDR3 protein. The table lists about 520,000 distinct CDR3 sequences, 25% of them singletons, with 1.9% in the top ten. General observations from the study: Authors proposed each seasonal influenza vaccination draws in few new T cells.

This TCR was sampled from a man aged 45-65 years who received an inactivated influenza vaccine. This chain uses TRBV6-2 or TRBV6-3 with TRBJ2-3; D perhaps matches TRBD2 (5 bases). The sequencing used CD4+ T cells sorted from PBMCs, collected more than 4 days after vaccination. CDR3 DNA sequence: TGTGCCAGCAGCTCAATGAGAGGGAGAGGTTCGGATACGCAGTATTTT. Its translation is CASSSMRGRGSDTQYF.